These 22 T cell receptor beta chains were sequenced from one sample in a study of cytomegalovirus exposure and HLA in healthy donors. The PCR was carried out with 60 Vbeta primers and 13 Jbeta primers. Data came from immunoSEQ multiplex PCR; TCRdb stores just in-frame clones and leaves some out. The sample records approximately 140,000 clones, approximately 85% being singletons. Sequenced material: PBMCs. The receptors originated from a man aged 45 to 65 in good health and CMV-seropositive.

V gene TRBV28 combines with J gene TRBJ2-5; D might be TRBD2 (5 bases). CDR1 and CDR2 from the germline V gene are MDHEN and SYDVKM. The V gene lost 8 bases and the J gene lost 9 bases, with 10 bases spanning the gap. The CDR3 is 10 residues long. The CDR3 DNA is TGTGCCAGCGGGCGCGGGTCCCAGTACTTC. It is translated as CASGRGSQYF.

The chain joins TRBV2 to TRBJ2-7; tentative D call: TRBD1 (6 bases). With 4 bases removed from V and 4 bases from J, the gap between germline ends came to 20 bases. This CDR3 is 16 amino acids long. Germline-derived CDR1 and CDR2 are SNHLY and FYNNEI. CDR3 sequence reads: CASSAGLGHALYEQYF. The DNA for the CDR3 is TGTGCCAGCAGTGCAGGCCTGGGACATGCCTTATACGAGCAGTACTTC.

This clone was recorded once. V usage is TRBV5-1 and J usage is TRBJ1-4; 9 nucleotides line up with TRBD1. Unmatched junction bases numbered 9, after V lost 4 bases and J lost 11 bases. CDR1 and CDR2 (germline): SGHRS, YFSETQ. This CDR3 contains 14 residues. The CDR3 DNA reads TGCGCCAGCAGCCCGGACAGGGGACGTGAGAAACTGTTTTTT. It is translated as CASSPDRGREKLFF.

V usage is TRBV5-1 and J usage is TRBJ2-7; D possibly corresponds to TRBD1 (6 bases). V lost 4 bases to trimming and J lost 0 bases, with 8 bases between them. The length of the CDR3 is 13 residues. Germline V gene lookup returns CDR1 SGHRS and CDR2 YFSETQ. This CDR3 reads CASSPGHSYEQYF. The CDR3 region has the DNA TGCGCCAGCAGCCCGGGACACTCCTACGAGCAGTACTTC.

This clone was detected only once. The junction departs from the called germline gene at one end, perhaps through a read error. The gene calls are TRBV7-9 and TRBJ2-7; TRBD1 matches 7 bases. Germline V gene data show CDR1 as SEHNR and CDR2 as FQNEAQ (reference sequence). CDR3 size: 13 residues. CDR3 sequence (DNA): TGTTCCAGCAGCTTAGGGGGACAGTACGAGCAGTACTTC. Protein sequence: CSSSLGGQYEQYF. Combining the CDR3 with reference TRBV7-9 and TRBJ2-7 gives the whole variable domain DTGVSQNPRHKITKRGQNVTFRCDPISEHNRLYWYRQTLGQGPEFLTYFQNEAQLEKSRLLSDRFSAERPKGSFSTLEIQRTEQGDSAMYLCSSSLGGQYEQYFGPGTRLTVT.

The rearrangement uses TRBV6-1 and TRBJ1-2, with D possibly being TRBD1 (6 bases). The CDR3 contains 15 residues. CDR1 and CDR2 (germline): MNHNS, SASEGT. The V and J ends lost 1 base and 2 bases respectively, with 11 bases between them. The CDR3 DNA is TGTGCCAGCAGTGAAGACAGGGTGACGAACTATGGCTACACCTTC. Translation: CASSEDRVTNYGYTF.

The gene calls are TRBV11-2 and TRBJ2-1; D is uncertain. In germline, CDR1 is SGHAT, CDR2 FQNNGV. The CDR3 is 15 residues long. V lost 5 bases and J 10 bases, leaving 21 bases between the germline ends. The CDR3 is CASSPSGLQLQEQFF. Here the CDR3 DNA reads TGTGCCAGCAGCCCCAGTGGGCTCCAGCTACAGGAGCAGTTCTTC.

This chain joins TRBV28 and TRBJ2-5, with TRBD2 matching over 13 bases. The germline V gene has CDR1 MDHEN and CDR2 SYDVKM. With 5 bases clipped from V and 5 bases from J, the junction kept 8 bases outside the gene matches. This CDR3 comprises 16 residues. In nucleotides, the CDR3 is TGTGCCAGCAGTCCGGGACTAGCGGGACGGAGGGAGACCCAGTACTTC. It yields the protein CASSPGLAGRRETQYF.

This chain joins TRBV5-1 and TRBJ1-4; no firm D call. Germline V CDR1 and CDR2: SGHRS, YFSETQ. The CDR3 is 14 amino acids. V was pared by 3 bases and J by 3 bases, with 9 bases between. CDR3 coding DNA: TGCGCCAGCAGCTGGCAAAATCCTAATGAAAAACTGTTTTTT. Amino acid sequence: CASSWQNPNEKLFF.

V gene TRBV6-6 combines with J gene TRBJ2-4, with 10 bases matching TRBD2. This CDR3 has 14 amino acids. CDR1 is MNHNY, CDR2 SVGAGI, per germline (reference sequence). V gave up 5 bases and J gave up 9 bases; unmatched junction bases: 7. For the CDR3, the DNA is TGTGCCAGCAGTGGAGCGGGAGGGCCGAGCATTCAGTACTTC. Translated: CASSGAGGPSIQYF.

The V call is TRBV5-4, the J call TRBJ2-7; 8 bases are a match to TRBD1. The germline CDR1 and CDR2 sequences are SGHNT and YYREEE (reference sequence). The CDR3 contains 14 residues. The junction had 6 bases not matched to a gene; V was cut back by 5 bases and J by 2 bases. The CDR3 region is CASSSGTGPYEQYF. The CDR3 bases are TGTGCCAGCAGTTCCGGGACAGGCCCCTACGAGCAGTACTTC.

The CDR3 reads CASSLFTGGWTEAFF. Here the CDR3 DNA reads TGTGCCAGCAGTTTATTTACAGGGGGTTGGACTGAAGCTTTCTTT. The V and J genes are TRBV28 and TRBJ1-1; 8 nucleotides line up with TRBD1. CDR3 size: 15 residues. V gave up 1 base and J gave up 5 bases; unmatched junction bases: 6. Germline values: CDR1 MDHEN, CDR2 SYDVKM.

The V and J genes are TRBV19 and TRBJ2-3, with 9 bases matching TRBD2. The J segment lost 5 bases and the V segment lost 3 bases, leaving 12 bases of the junction unmatched. The CDR3 has 17 residues. CDR1 LNHDA and CDR2 SQIVND come from the germline V gene (reference sequence). The CDR3 nucleotides are TGTGCCAGTAGTATTGTTGGCGGGACTAGCCGTGGAGATACGCAGTATTTT. This sequence encodes CASSIVGGTSRGDTQYF.

The chain combines TRBV12-5 with TRBJ1-6; TRBD1 matches at 8 bases. Germline V gene sequence: CDR1 LGHNT, CDR2 FRNRAP. V shed 3 bases and J 6 bases; nucleotides not matched to a gene: 7. The CDR3 sequence is 16 residues long. CDR3 in amino acids: CASGFPGQGFNSPLHF. The CDR3 region has the DNA TGTGCTAGTGGTTTCCCCGGACAGGGTTTTAATTCACCCCTCCACTTT.

V is TRBV5-4 and J is TRBJ2-1; 15 bases line up with TRBD2. Germline values: CDR1 SGHNT, CDR2 YYREEE (reference sequence). V trimming: 4 bases; J trimming: 7 bases; junction bases outside the gene matches: 9. The CDR3 loop spans 17 amino acids. The CDR3 region is CASSHGLAGGPGNEQFF. The CDR3 nucleotides are TGTGCCAGCAGCCACGGACTAGCGGGAGGGCCTGGAAATGAGCAGTTCTTC.

This sequence joins TRBV2 and TRBJ2-5; 9 bases map to TRBD1. The CDR3 spans 14 residues. V shed 4 bases and J 1 base; nucleotides not matched to a gene: 1. Germline CDR1 SNHLY, CDR2 FYNNEI. CDR3 nucleotide sequence: TGTGCCAGCAGTGGGGACAGGGCCCAAGAGACCCAGTACTTC. As protein: CASSGDRAQETQYF.

In its sample, this clone was seen once. This chain connects TRBV29-1 to TRBJ2-3; TRBD2 might be the D (5 bases). The CDR3 has 14 amino acids. From germline, CDR1 is SQVTM and CDR2 ANQGSEA. V was trimmed by 0 bases and J by 2 bases, leaving 9 bases between them. The CDR3 reads CSVEDNGNTDTQYF. CDR3 in DNA: TGCAGCGTTGAAGATAACGGGAACACAGATACGCAGTATTTT.

CDR3 region: CASSEERETQYF. In DNA form, the CDR3 reads TGTGCCAGCAGTGAAGAGCGGGAGACCCAGTACTTC. The chain combines TRBV2 with TRBJ2-5; perhaps TRBD2 as D (5 bases). CDR1 and CDR2 (germline): SNHLY, FYNNEI. The V end lost 1 base, the J end lost 5 bases, and 5 bases lay between the germline ends. CDR3 size: 12 residues.

The V and J genes are TRBV6-5 and TRBJ1-4; 9 bases fit TRBD1. CDR1 MNHEY and CDR2 SVGAGI come from the germline V gene. This CDR3 has 13 residues. The V segment lost 6 bases and the J segment 7 bases; nucleotides outside the gene matches: 3. The CDR3: CASRQGAVEKLFF. CDR3 coding DNA: TGTGCCAGCAGACAGGGGGCGGTTGAAAAACTGTTTTTT.

This chain links TRBV6-6 with TRBJ2-7; TRBD1 agrees at 9 bases. The CDR3 contains 14 residues. Germline CDR1 is MNHNY and CDR2 is SVGAGI (reference sequence). The junction had 8 bases not matched to a gene; V was cut back by 7 bases and J by 4 bases. DNA of the CDR3: TGTGCCAGCAACCCGACAGGGGGAGGATACGAGCAGTACTTC. This codes for CASNPTGGGYEQYF.

V and J are TRBV10-3 and TRBJ2-3; 8 positions agree with TRBD1. CDR1 is ENHRY, CDR2 SYGVKD, per germline. With 3 bases clipped from V and 5 bases from J, the junction kept 7 bases outside the gene matches. The length of the CDR3 is 15 residues. As DNA, the CDR3 is TGTGCCATCAGTGACCCAGGACAGGGAATAGATACGCAGTATTTT. Translated: CAISDPGQGIDTQYF.

The gene calls are TRBV6-8 and TRBJ2-5; 11 bases agree with TRBD2. Germline V gene lookup returns CDR1 MNHGY and CDR2 SAAAGT. After removal of 4 bases from V and 3 bases from J, the junction contained 7 bases not matched to a gene. This CDR3 spans 16 amino acids. CDR3 protein: CASSWGDSGREETQYF. The CDR3 nucleotides read TGTGCCAGCAGTTGGGGGGATAGCGGGAGGGAAGAGACCCAGTACTTC.